This entry lists 8 T cell receptor beta chains sequenced from one sample in a study of cytomegalovirus exposure and HLA in healthy donors. The PCR had 60 Vbeta and 13 Jbeta primers. TCRdb's copy holds only in-frame clones and misses some; the assay was immunoSEQ multiplex PCR. The sample includes some 120,000 clones, 60% to 85% of them seen just once. Sequenced material: PBMCs. Every receptor here comes from a human donor in good health.

This chain links TRBV5-5 with TRBJ2-1; D possibly corresponds to TRBD1 (6 bases). Germline loops: CDR1 SGHKS, CDR2 YYEKEE (reference sequence). This CDR3 has 14 amino acids. Trimming left V 1 base short and J 3 bases short, with 8 bases between. The CDR3 sequence: CASSLWDNYNEQFF. DNA for the CDR3: TGTGCCAGCAGCTTGTGGGACAACTACAATGAGCAGTTCTTC.

The chain is built from TRBV5-1 and TRBJ1-1; TRBD1 matches at 7 bases. The V gene's germline CDR1 is SGHRS and CDR2 YFSETQ. Unmatched junction bases numbered 9, after V lost 5 bases and J lost 8 bases. This CDR3 is 13 amino acids long. The CDR3 bases are TGCGCCAGCAGGGAAGGGGGCGCAATCGAAGCTTTCTTT. This gives the protein CASREGGAIEAFF.

The chain couples TRBV14 to TRBJ1-2, with D unresolved. The CDR3 is 15 amino acids. V was shortened by 5 bases and J by 5 bases, with 18 bases between the two germline ends. Germline CDR1 and CDR2: SGHDN and FVKESK. The CDR3, as DNA: TGTGCCAGCAGCTCGTCCCCGGGGATAGGATATGGCTACACCTTC. This gives the protein CASSSSPGIGYGYTF.

The gene calls are TRBV2 and TRBJ2-7, with D perhaps matching TRBD2 (7 bases). The CDR3 has 14 residues. Germline assignment: CDR1 SNHLY and CDR2 FYNNEI. V gave up 7 bases and J gave up 2 bases, with 15 bases separating them. The chain's CDR3 is CASTRGGGAYEQYF. CDR3 sequence (DNA): TGTGCCAGCACCCGGGGAGGGGGGGCCTACGAGCAGTACTTC.

This clone has just a few counts. The chain joins TRBV5-1 to TRBJ1-2; possible D gene TRBD1, 6 bases. V dropped 4 bases and J dropped 7 bases, with 17 bases sitting between them. The germline V gene has CDR1 SGHRS and CDR2 YFSETQ. The CDR3 sequence is 14 residues long. CDR3 sequence (DNA): TGCGCCAGCAGCCCGGAACGGACAGCGAGTGGCTACACCTTC. It translates to CASSPERTASGYTF. Drawing the rest from reference TRBV5-1 and TRBJ1-2, the complete variable domain is KAGVTQTPRYLIKTRGQQVTLSCSPISGHRSVSWYQQTPGQGLQFLFEYFSETQRNKGNFPGRFSGRQFSNSRSEMNVSTLELGDSALYLCASSPERTASGYTFGSGTRLTVV.

This sequence joins TRBV10-1 and TRBJ1-1, with 8 positions matching TRBD1. The CDR3 totals 14 residues. Germline trimming cut 1 base from V and 4 bases from J; bases unmatched to any gene: 2. Germline values: CDR1 WNHNN, CDR2 SYGVQD (reference sequence). The CDR3 DNA follows: TGCGCCAGCAGTGAGTTCAGGGGGCTCACTGAAGCTTTCTTT. This encodes CASSEFRGLTEAFF.

This chain links TRBV4-1 with TRBJ1-2; no firm D call. The germline V gene has CDR1 MGHRA and CDR2 YSYEKL. V was cut by 3 bases and J by 0 bases, with 17 bases left in between. This CDR3 contains 17 residues. The CDR3 DNA follows: TGCGCCAGCAGCCAGTTAATCAGGCGCCCCACTAACTATGGCTACACCTTC. It specifies CASSQLIRRPTNYGYTF.

The chain uses TRBV5-1 and TRBJ2-3; D might be TRBD2 (6 bases). The CDR3 contains 15 residues. Deletions cut 0 bases from V and 0 bases from J, with 8 bases between. CDR1 is SGHRS and CDR2 is YFSETQ in the germline V gene. DNA for the CDR3: TGCGCCAGCAGCTTGGAAGGGAGGAGCACAGATACGCAGTATTTT. Amino acid sequence: CASSLEGRSTDTQYF.